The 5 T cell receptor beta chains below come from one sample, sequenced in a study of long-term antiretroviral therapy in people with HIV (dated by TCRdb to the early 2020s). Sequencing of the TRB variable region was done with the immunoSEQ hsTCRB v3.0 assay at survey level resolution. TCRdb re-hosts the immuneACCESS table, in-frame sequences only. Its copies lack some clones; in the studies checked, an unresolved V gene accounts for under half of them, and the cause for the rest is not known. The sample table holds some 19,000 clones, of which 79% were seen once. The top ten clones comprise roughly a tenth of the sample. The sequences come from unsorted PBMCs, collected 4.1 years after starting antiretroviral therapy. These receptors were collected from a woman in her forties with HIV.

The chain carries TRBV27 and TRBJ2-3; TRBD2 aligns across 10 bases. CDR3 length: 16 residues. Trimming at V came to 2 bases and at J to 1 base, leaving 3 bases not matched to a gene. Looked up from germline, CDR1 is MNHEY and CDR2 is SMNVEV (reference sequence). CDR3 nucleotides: TGTGCCAGCAGTTTACGGCTAGCGGGAGGCACAGATACGCAGTATTTT. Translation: CASSLRLAGGTDTQYF.

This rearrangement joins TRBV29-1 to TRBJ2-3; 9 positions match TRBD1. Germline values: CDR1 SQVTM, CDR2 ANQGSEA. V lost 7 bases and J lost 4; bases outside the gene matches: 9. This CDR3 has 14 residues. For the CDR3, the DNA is TGCAGCGCCGAAACAGGGGGCGCCCCAGATACGCAGTATTTT. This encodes CSAETGGAPDTQYF.

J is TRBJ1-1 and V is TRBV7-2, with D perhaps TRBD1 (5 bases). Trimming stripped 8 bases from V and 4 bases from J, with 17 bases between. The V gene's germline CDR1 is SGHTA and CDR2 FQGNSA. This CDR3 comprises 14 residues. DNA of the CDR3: TGTGCCAGCCTCGCCTCAACGAGGGGCACTGAAGCTTTCTTT. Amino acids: CASLASTRGTEAFF.

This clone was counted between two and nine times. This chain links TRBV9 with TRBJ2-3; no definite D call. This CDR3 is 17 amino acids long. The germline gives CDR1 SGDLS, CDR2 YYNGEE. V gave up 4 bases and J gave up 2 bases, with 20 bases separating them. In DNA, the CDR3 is TGTGCCAGCAGCAGCCTCTCTGGGTCGGTGCTCACAGATACGCAGTATTTT. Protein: CASSSLSGSVLTDTQYF. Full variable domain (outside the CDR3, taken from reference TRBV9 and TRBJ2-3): DSGVTQTPKHLITATGQRVTLRCSPRSGDLSVYWYQQSLDQGLQFLIQYYNGEERAKGNILERFSAQQFPDLHSELNLSSLELGDSALYFCASSSLSGSVLTDTQYFGPGTRLTVL.

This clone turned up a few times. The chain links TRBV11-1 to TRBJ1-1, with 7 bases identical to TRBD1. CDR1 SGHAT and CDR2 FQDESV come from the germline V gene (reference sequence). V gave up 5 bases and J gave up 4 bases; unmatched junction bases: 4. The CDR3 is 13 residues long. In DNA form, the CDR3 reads TGTGCCAGCAGCCCGAGGGGGCTCACTGAAGCTTTCTTT. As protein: CASSPRGLTEAFF.